This TCR beta chain emerged from a study of blood T cell repertoires in COVID-19. Using immunoSEQ multiplex PCR, the repertoire was profiled, and TCRdb retains in-frame clones only, with some absent. The sample lists hundreds of thousands of clones; around 89% were seen once. Those enrolled, adults aged roughly 18 to 95 years, came from about two dozen US areas. The sequence was collected from a woman in her twenties or thirties who had recovered from COVID-19. Specimen: PBMCs or T cells enriched from blood (not recorded which).

The CDR3 loop reads CASSPPRGPTEAFF. CDR3 coding DNA: TGTGCCAGCAGTCCACCTAGGGGGCCCACTGAAGCTTTCTTT. This chain uses TRBV14 with TRBJ1-1, with 7 positions matching TRBD1. Germline assignment: CDR1 SGHDN and CDR2 FVKESK. V gave up 6 bases and J gave up 4 bases; unmatched junction bases: 8. The CDR3 has 14 residues.